A single sample is the source of the 25 T cell receptor beta chains below, sequenced in a study of shared clonotypes between healthy human individuals. TCRdb's copy holds only in-frame clones and misses some; the assay was immunoSEQ multiplex PCR. The sample lists approximately 1.5 million clones, 95% to 99% occurring once. The material sequenced was naive CD4+ T cells sorted from blood. Subset denoted: CD45RA+ positively selected. Source of these receptors: a man aged 30-40 years in good health.

This clone showed up just a few times. This chain joins TRBV7-3 and TRBJ2-2, with D unclear. The V end lost 6 bases, the J end lost 6 bases, and 11 bases lay between the germline ends. The CDR3 is 13 residues long. Looked up from germline, CDR1 is SGHTA and CDR2 is FQGTGA. In DNA, the CDR3 is TGTGCCAGCAGGGGTCTGGGTGCCGGGGAGCTGTTTTTT. This encodes CASRGLGAGELFF. Using reference TRBV7-3 and TRBJ2-2 for the parts outside the CDR3, the full variable domain is GAGVSQTPSNKVTEKGKYVELRCDPISGHTALYWYRQSLGQGPEFLIYFQGTGAADDSGLPNDRFFAVRPEGSVSTLKIQRTERGDSAVYLCASRGLGAGELFFGEGSRLTVL.

The chain uses TRBV19 and TRBJ1-3; D is ambiguous. CDR3 length: 14 residues. Germline V gene sequence: CDR1 LNHDA, CDR2 SQIVND (reference sequence). Trimming removed 7 bases from V and 0 bases from J, with 10 bases in between. CDR3 sequence: CASIGITSGNTIYF. The CDR3 region has the DNA TGTGCCAGTATAGGCATAACCTCTGGAAACACCATATATTTT. The full variable domain, in which reference TRBV19 and TRBJ1-3 provide the parts outside the CDR3, is DGGITQSPKYLFRKEGQNVTLSCEQNLNHDAMYWYRQDPGQGLRLIYYSQIVNDFQKGDIAEGYSVSREKKESFPLTVTSAQKNPTAFYLCASIGITSGNTIYFGEGSWLTVV.

As to this clone: Other DNA variants within this sample encode the same CDR3. The genes are TRBV5-1 and TRBJ2-5, with D uncertain. This CDR3 has 12 residues. Germline CDR1 and CDR2: SGHRS and YFSETQ. V lost 5 bases to trimming and J lost 0 bases, with 5 bases between them. DNA of the CDR3: TGCGCCAGCAGTGCTGACCAAGAGACCCAGTACTTC. Translated: CASSADQETQYF.

The chain links TRBV7-6 to TRBJ1-1; D remains unclear. V was trimmed by 5 bases and J by 1 base, leaving 8 bases between them. This CDR3 has 13 amino acids. Germline CDR1 reads SGHVS; CDR2 reads FNYEAQ. The CDR3 reads CASSAGQNTEAFF. CDR3 bases: TGTGCCAGCAGCGCCGGCCAGAACACTGAAGCTTTCTTT.

V is TRBV6-4 and J is TRBJ1-5; the D gene is possibly TRBD1 (6 bases). Germline CDR1 reads MRHNA; CDR2 reads SNTAGT. The CDR3 totals 16 residues. V lost 10 bases and J 3 bases, leaving 22 bases between the germline ends. CDR3 in amino acids: CAIPARGTAFNQPQHF. CDR3 bases: TGTGCCATACCAGCCAGGGGTACCGCCTTCAATCAGCCCCAGCATTTT.

The gene calls are TRBV9 and TRBJ2-1, with a tentative D call TRBD2 (5 bases). The CDR3 is 12 residues long. Germline V gives CDR1 SGDLS, CDR2 YYNGEE. The V and J ends lost 3 bases and 5 bases respectively, with 6 bases between them. The CDR3 coding sequence is TGTGCCAGCAGCGCGCGGGACAATGAGCAGTTCTTC. This gives the protein CASSARDNEQFF.

V is TRBV2 and J is TRBJ2-7, with TRBD1 identical over 8 bases. Losses at the gene ends were 5 bases for V and 3 bases for J; bases not matched to a gene: 12. CDR3 length: 16 amino acids. Germline V gene sequence: CDR1 SNHLY, CDR2 FYNNEI. In DNA form, the CDR3 reads TGTGCCAGCAGTTTCTACGGACAGGGAAAATTCTACGAGCAGTACTTC. This encodes CASSFYGQGKFYEQYF.

V is TRBV6-1 and J is TRBJ2-4, with TRBD1 matching over 10 bases. Germline loops: CDR1 MNHNS, CDR2 SASEGT. V lost 5 bases and J lost 9; bases outside the gene matches: 7. The CDR3 loop spans 14 amino acids. This CDR3 reads CASSPQDRGIIQYF. The DNA of the CDR3 is TGTGCCAGCAGTCCCCAGGACAGGGGGATCATTCAGTACTTC.

V usage is TRBV27 and J usage is TRBJ2-7; D not certain. Germline V gives CDR1 MNHEY, CDR2 SMNVEV (reference sequence). This CDR3 is built from 13 residues. V gave up 5 bases and J gave up 3 bases, with 11 bases separating them. The CDR3 DNA is TGTGCCAGCAGTGTAGGACGGTACTACGAGCAGTACTTC. Its protein is CASSVGRYYEQYF.

The V call is TRBV20-1, the J call TRBJ2-7; no reliable D call. This CDR3 is 11 amino acids long. CDR1 DFQATT and CDR2 SNEGSKA come from the germline V gene (reference sequence). V lost 6 bases and J lost 3, with 9 bases in between. CDR3 amino acids: CSAYDVYEQYF. The CDR3 DNA follows: TGCAGTGCATATGACGTCTACGAGCAGTACTTC.

The V call is TRBV6-1, the J call TRBJ1-3; tentatively, D is TRBD1 (5 bases). Trimming pared 2 bases from V and 0 bases from J, leaving 8 bases between. Germline V CDR1 and CDR2: MNHNS, SASEGT. CDR3 length: 15 amino acids. The CDR3 DNA reads TGTGCCAGCAGTGAATCGGGACCCTCTGGAAACACCATATATTTT. This encodes CASSESGPSGNTIYF.

This chain joins TRBV4-3 and TRBJ2-1, with 8 positions matching TRBD1. The CDR3 extends over 21 amino acids. The ends lost 3 bases at V and 5 bases at J; junction bases unmatched: 24. The germline V gene encodes CDR1 LGHNA and CDR2 YSLEER. The CDR3 DNA follows: TGCGCCAGCAGCCATAAGACAGGGGCGCGAGATACCCCCAATCCCCACAATGAGCAGTTCTTC. It encodes CASSHKTGARDTPNPHNEQFF.

Notes on this clone: This same CDR3 is encoded by further DNA sequences in the sample. V usage is TRBV5-1 and J usage is TRBJ1-1; D is ambiguous. CDR1 and CDR2 (germline): SGHRS, YFSETQ. Trimming took off 1 base at V and 4 bases at J, with 8 bases between the two ends. The CDR3 covers 13 residues. The CDR3 sequence is CASSLRGSTEAFF. The CDR3, as DNA: TGCGCCAGCAGCTTGCGGGGTTCCACTGAAGCTTTCTTT.

This chain joins TRBV5-1 and TRBJ1-1, with D tentatively TRBD1 (6 bases). Trimming took off 4 bases at V and 4 bases at J, with 14 bases between the two ends. Germline V CDR1 and CDR2: SGHRS, YFSETQ. The CDR3 is 14 residues long. The CDR3, as DNA: TGCGCCAGCAGCGTCGACGGGGGCGTCACTGAAGCTTTCTTT. Its translation: CASSVDGGVTEAFF.

The chain has TRBV5-4 and TRBJ2-1, with D perhaps being TRBD1 or TRBD2 (6 bases each). V lost 4 bases to trimming and J lost 8 bases, with 19 bases between them. The CDR3 is 15 residues long. CDR1 SGHNT and CDR2 YYREEE come from the germline V gene (reference sequence). Here the CDR3 reads CASSRTTGEGDEQFF. The DNA of the CDR3 is TGTGCCAGCAGCCGGACAACGGGAGAGGGGGATGAGCAGTTCTTC.

The chain is built from TRBV27 and TRBJ2-7, with 8 bases aligning to TRBD2. The CDR3 sequence is 16 residues long. Unmatched junction bases numbered 13, after V lost 8 bases and J lost 1 base. Looked up from germline, CDR1 is MNHEY and CDR2 is SMNVEV (reference sequence). CDR3 DNA: TGTGCCAGCGGGCGCAAAGGGCGGGAGGTTTCCTACGAGCAGTACTTC. Its translation: CASGRKGREVSYEQYF.

The J gene is TRBJ2-1, the V gene TRBV5-1; TRBD2 aligns across 7 bases. Germline CDR1 reads SGHRS; CDR2 reads YFSETQ. The CDR3 consists of 15 residues. Trimming took 0 bases from V and 2 from J; bases not matched to a gene: 2. The CDR3 DNA sequence: TGCGCCAGCAGCTTGGGGGAGGGCGCCTACAATGAGCAGTTCTTC. Translation: CASSLGEGAYNEQFF.

The chain joins TRBV25-1 to TRBJ2-5; D call uncertain. V gave up 1 base and J gave up 7 bases, with 4 bases separating them. Germline V gene data show CDR1 as MGHDK and CDR2 as SYGVNS. This CDR3 is built from 11 residues. The CDR3: CASSELWTQYF. CDR3 bases: TGTGCCAGCAGTGAATTATGGACCCAGTACTTC.

The chain joins TRBV7-3 to TRBJ2-2; weak D call: TRBD2 (6 bases). The germline V gene encodes CDR1 SGHTA and CDR2 FQGTGA. Trimming cost V 10 bases and J 0 bases, with 12 bases left between them. The CDR3 is made up of 14 amino acids. CDR3 sequence: CATRRRANTGELFF. In DNA, the CDR3 is TGTGCCACTCGGAGGAGGGCGAACACCGGGGAGCTGTTTTTT.

This clone was counted a single time. This sequence joins TRBV28 and TRBJ1-5; D is undetermined. V lost 7 bases and J 4 bases, leaving 20 bases between the germline ends. Germline loops: CDR1 MDHEN, CDR2 SYDVKM. The CDR3 has 16 residues. In DNA form, the CDR3 reads TGTGCCAGCATCAGTAGGATCCGCATTCTTAATCAGCCCCAGCATTTT. Protein sequence: CASISRIRILNQPQHF.

This clone was counted once. The chain recombines TRBV5-4 with TRBJ1-6, with unresolved D. Germline loops: CDR1 SGHNT, CDR2 YYREEE (reference sequence). The CDR3 extends over 15 amino acids. V lost 4 bases to trimming and J lost 7 bases, with 15 bases between them. CDR3 in amino acids: CASSNRSGWNSPLHF. The CDR3 coding sequence is TGTGCCAGCAGCAATCGATCTGGGTGGAATTCACCCCTCCACTTT.

The gene calls are TRBV7-9 and TRBJ2-1; 7 bases line up with TRBD2. Germline CDR1 is SEHNR and CDR2 is FQNEAQ (reference sequence). The ends lost 5 bases at V and 5 bases at J; junction bases unmatched: 12. This CDR3 is built from 16 residues. This CDR3 reads CASSHGASGLNNEQFF. In nucleotides, the CDR3 is TGTGCCAGCAGCCACGGTGCTAGCGGTTTAAACAATGAGCAGTTCTTC.

The chain recombines TRBV6-5 with TRBJ2-7, with D hard to call. CDR1 is MNHEY, CDR2 SVGAGI, per germline. Between the trimmed V and J ends, which lost 0 bases and 5 bases, there was a span of 11 bases. The CDR3 is 14 residues long. The CDR3 loop is CASSYSTGANEQYF. Here the CDR3 DNA reads TGTGCCAGCAGTTACTCGACCGGAGCCAACGAGCAGTACTTC.

This clone appeared a single time. The J gene is TRBJ2-2, the V gene TRBV5-1; D possibly corresponds to TRBD1 (6 bases). Trimming shortened V by 4 bases and J by 1 base, and 17 bases separated the two germline ends. Germline V CDR1 and CDR2: SGHRS, YFSETQ. This CDR3 region has 17 residues. CDR3 coding DNA: TGCGCCAGCAGCGCCAAGACGGGACATCTGAACACCGGGGAGCTGTTTTTT. Its protein product is CASSAKTGHLNTGELFF.

This clone was seen a single time. The chain recombines TRBV28 with TRBJ2-4; D uncertain. CDR3 size: 16 residues. From germline, CDR1 is MDHEN and CDR2 SYDVKM. Trimming left V 7 bases short and J 0 bases short, with 16 bases between. The CDR3 is CASTPGPHLAKNIQYF. CDR3 nucleotides: TGTGCCAGCACCCCTGGTCCACACCTAGCCAAAAACATTCAGTACTTC.